The sequence of this T cell receptor beta chain was determined in a study of shared clonotypes between healthy human individuals. About the research overall: Sampling drew on donors who were a couple of women and a few men aged 18 to 49.

Using ten immunoSEQ deep assay plates, investigators sequenced unsorted PBMC DNA. Assay used: immunoSEQ multiplex PCR; TCRdb lists only in-frame clones, some missing. This table holds around 440,000 clones, over 60% found once. This clone was found once. Donors, healthy HIV-negative adults, lacked recent acute infections or vaccinations. The CDR3 is 15 amino acids. V is TRBV21-1 and J is TRBJ2-6; no DNA check was done on the table's D call, TRBD1. TRBV21-1 is a pseudogene segment. The sample taken for sequencing was PBMCs. The clonotype was recovered from a woman aged 35 to 49 in good health. Some clones in this sample may be carry-over from other donors' samples. The CDR3 protein is CASSNRTSGANVLTF. The DNA for the CDR3 is TGTGCCAGCAGCAATCGGACATCTGGGGCCAACGTCCTGACTTTC.